This T cell receptor beta chain derives from a study of blood T cell repertoires in COVID-19. The wider study: Acute and convalescent COVID-19 samples came from the United States, Italy and Spain. Nucleic acid was either cDNA or gDNA, and it came from T cells, B-cell-depleted T cells, or PBMCs.

Germline V gene lookup returns CDR1 LGHNA and CDR2 YNFKEQ. V dropped 3 bases and J dropped 7; count of bases not matched to a gene: 8. The CDR3 is made up of 14 amino acids. Sequencing used immunoSEQ multiplex PCR; TCRdb keeps in-frame clones, though not all of them. This sample has tens of thousands of clones; about 86% occur once, and the top ten carry less than 6.5%. This chain connects TRBV4-2 to TRBJ1-2; 7 bases are a match to TRBD1. This TCR derives from a man in his forties with active COVID-19. The sample consisted of peripheral blood. The CDR3 loop reads CASSQGTVLSGYTF. The DNA of the CDR3 is TGTGCCAGCAGCCAGGGGACAGTTCTTAGTGGCTACACCTTC.